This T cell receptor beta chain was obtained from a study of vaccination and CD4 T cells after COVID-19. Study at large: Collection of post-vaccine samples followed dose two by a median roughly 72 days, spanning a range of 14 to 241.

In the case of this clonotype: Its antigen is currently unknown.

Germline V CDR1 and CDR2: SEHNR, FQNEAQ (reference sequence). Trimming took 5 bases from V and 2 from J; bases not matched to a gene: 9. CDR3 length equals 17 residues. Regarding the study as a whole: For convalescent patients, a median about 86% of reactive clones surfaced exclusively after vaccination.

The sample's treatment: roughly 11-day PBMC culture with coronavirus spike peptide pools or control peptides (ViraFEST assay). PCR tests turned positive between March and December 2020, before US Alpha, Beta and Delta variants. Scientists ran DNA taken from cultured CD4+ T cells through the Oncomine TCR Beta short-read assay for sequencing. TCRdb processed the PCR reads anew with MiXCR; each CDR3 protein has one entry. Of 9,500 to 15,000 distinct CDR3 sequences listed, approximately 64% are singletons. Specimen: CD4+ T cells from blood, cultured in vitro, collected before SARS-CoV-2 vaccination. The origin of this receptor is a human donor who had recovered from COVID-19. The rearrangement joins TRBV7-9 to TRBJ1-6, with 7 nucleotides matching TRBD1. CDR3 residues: CASSPSSGTAYNSPLHF. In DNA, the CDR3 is TGTGCCAGCAGCCCTTCCTCCGGGACAGCCTATAATTCACCCCTCCACTTT.